This record covers a single TCR beta chain. The entry originates in a study of blood T cell repertoires in COVID-19. About the study: Both acute and convalescent COVID-19 samples were obtained from the United States, Italy and Spain.

V lost 7 bases, J lost 2 bases, and 5 bases stayed unmatched. The CDR3 totals 13 residues. Per germline, CDR1 MDHEN and CDR2 SYDVKM. Recovery meant two consecutive negative NP/OP PCR tests, professional clearance, or resolved symptoms. Per the original data handling: Nucleated cell counts were estimated from reference gene primer amplification. Libraries were prepared by immunoSEQ multiplex PCR; TCRdb keeps only in-frame clonotypes and omits some of them. From that table come the V and J calls and clone size; the DNA was used to work out D and trimming. Of over 250,000 clones in the sample, about 88% were seen once.

The clonotype originates from a woman aged 45-65 years who had recovered from COVID-19. The genes are TRBV28 and TRBJ2-7, with 7 bases lining up with TRBD1. Sequenced: PBMCs or T cells enriched from blood (not recorded which). The CDR3 is CASKGDSTYEQYF. CDR3 bases: TGTGCCAGCAAGGGGGACAGCACCTACGAGCAGTACTTC.